A selection of T cell receptor beta chains follows, all from one sample in a study of T cell responses to AZD1222 COVID-19 vaccine. The method was immunoSEQ multiplex PCR; TCRdb's version includes in-frame clones alone and lacks a portion of them. The sample has over 150,000 clones; almost 90% are singletons. The source was peripheral blood, collected on day 0 of AZD1222 vaccination. These TCRs come from an adult in good health. Both conserved end residues are part of each CDR3. The size field is filled for only some rows; it gives once, few, many or a size class.

CASSVAGSPINSPLHF,TRBV9,-
CSVEDIKRRYNEQFF,TRBV29-1,-
CASSYRVRTEAFF,TRBV12-3/TRBV12-4,-
CASSAPGTILEGYTF,TRBV19,-
CASGTSWDEQYF,TRBV19,-
CASSRGAKNIQYF,TRBV6-5,-
CAIGAGTAAGYTF,TRBV10-3,-
CSVERTDTSGNTIYF,TRBV29-1,-
CASSQTGTAEAFF,TRBV7-3,-
CASSLEGRTREKLFF,TRBV9,-
CASSSGQLPYEQYF,TRBV28,once
CASSLLANTEAFF,TRBV11-3,-
CASSLIRTGQWEQFF,TRBV5-1,-
CASSLSQGLQETQYF,TRBV7-2,-
CASSLAGTPTDEQYF,TRBV7-9,-
CASRDSSTEAFF,TRBV10-2,-
CASSNTRTDTQYF,TRBV5-6,-
CASSVAGVTYNEQFF,TRBV9,once
CASTLPGRAFGYTF,TRBV5-6,-
CASSQALGQPQHF,TRBV14,-
CASSYSGQEYQETQYF,TRBV6-2/TRBV6-3,-
CASSLPGTREYF,TRBV12-3/TRBV12-4,-
CASSAGGTGRTEAFF,TRBV7-9,-
CASSLAIGGQGGFYEQYF,TRBV7-2,-
CASSLLRSSYNEQFF,TRBV5-4,-
CASMGPGTDTQYF,TRBV6-5,-
CASSQVEGDTQYF,TRBV3-1/TRBV3-2,-
CASSIRKGLDTGELFF,TRBV19,-
CASSDRDGSYEQYF,TRBV5-1,once
CASGLDGLAKNIQYF,TRBV12-5,-
CASSPQIRQGHQPQHF,TRBV4-1,-
CASSLGWTFPSTDTQYF,TRBV11-2,-
CASSLYRGPEAFF,TRBV7-2,-
CAISDEGRTEAFF,TRBV10-3,-
CASRWGLGAQYF,TRBV27,-
CASREQPSTDTQYF,TRBV5-1,few
CASSRNREDGELFF,TRBV7-9,-
CASSILAGGRTGELFF,TRBV7-8,-
CASSLVGRFDEQYF,TRBV7-8,once
CASSDRGGYGYTF,TRBV27,once
CASSLTLLAGGTEAFF,TRBV3-1/TRBV3-2,-
CASSFEGTADTQYF,TRBV5-4,-
CASSFLQGGNNEQFF,TRBV28,-
CASSRTGMFETQYF,TRBV7-7,-
CASSGVGKGSPLHF,TRBV10-1,once
CATSGPHGRGTGELFF,TRBV24-1,-